This entry lists 14 T cell receptor beta chains sequenced from one sample in a study of PD-1 blockade in mismatch repair-deficient tumors (dated by TCRdb to about 2017). The method was the immunoSEQ multiplex PCR assay. TCRdb took over this immuneACCESS table, retaining in-frame rearrangements with V and J assigned. Such tables are incomplete; in checked studies, under half of the missing clones stem from an unresolved V gene, and the remainder is unexplained. This sample lists some 100,000 clones; 82% were detected once. The top ten hold 6.3% of the sample. The material sequenced was peripheral blood, taken approximately 36 weeks after starting pembrolizumab. These TCRs come from an adult with mismatch repair-deficient cancer.

The chain recombines TRBV11-2 with TRBJ2-7; D is unclear. The CDR3 extends over 13 amino acids. Trimming cost V 1 base and J 5 bases, with 9 bases left between them. Germline V lookup: CDR1 SGHAT, CDR2 FQNNGV. In DNA, the CDR3 is TGTGCCAGCAGCTTAGGCCTCATTGACGAGCAGTACTTC. As protein: CASSLGLIDEQYF.

V and J are TRBV7-3 and TRBJ1-2; D not certain. Per the germline V gene, CDR1 is SGHTA and CDR2 is FQGTGA. Trimming pared 2 bases from V and 7 bases from J, leaving 11 bases between. The CDR3 length is 13 residues. CDR3 protein: CASSLEVGGGYTF. CDR3 in DNA: TGTGCCAGCAGCTTAGAAGTGGGTGGTGGCTACACCTTC.

This clone came up a few times. The CDR3 nucleotides read TGTGCCAGCAGCTTAAGGGGTTCCTCTGGAAACACCATATATTTT. Translation gives CASSLRGSSGNTIYF. V and J are TRBV7-9 and TRBJ1-3, with a possible D match to TRBD1 (5 bases). The V and J ends lost 2 bases and 0 bases respectively, with 8 bases between them. Germline-derived CDR1 and CDR2 are SEHNR and FQNEAQ (reference sequence). This CDR3 region has 15 residues.

The chain recombines TRBV19 with TRBJ2-7; unclear D gene. CDR1 is LNHDA and CDR2 is SQIVND in the germline V gene (reference sequence). This CDR3 has 16 amino acids. The V and J ends lost 3 bases and 1 base respectively, with 16 bases between them. CDR3 amino acids: CASSMWKMVRSYEQYF. CDR3 coding DNA: TGTGCCAGTAGTATGTGGAAAATGGTCCGATCCTACGAGCAGTACTTC.

The rearrangement uses TRBV19 and TRBJ2-7; D is undetermined. In germline, CDR1 is LNHDA, CDR2 SQIVND (reference sequence). Trimming stripped 3 bases from V and 4 bases from J, with 10 bases between. This CDR3 region has 13 residues. Here the CDR3 reads CASSMVPLYEQYF. Here the CDR3 DNA reads TGTGCCAGTAGTATGGTACCACTATACGAGCAGTACTTC.

The genes are TRBV4-3 and TRBJ1-1; 7 bases are shared with TRBD1. V gave up 3 bases and J gave up 4 bases; unmatched junction bases: 8. Germline values: CDR1 LGHNA, CDR2 YSLEER. The length of the CDR3 is 15 residues. CDR3 protein: CASSQSKAGGTEAFF. CDR3 DNA: TGCGCCAGCAGCCAGTCAAAGGCAGGGGGCACTGAAGCTTTCTTT.

This chain joins TRBV27 and TRBJ2-1; perhaps TRBD2 as D (6 bases). The CDR3 covers 15 residues. Germline V gene data show CDR1 as MNHEY and CDR2 as SMNVEV (reference sequence). The V end was cut by 5 bases, the J end by 10 bases, with 21 bases between. The CDR3 loop is CASSPMAGLLGEQFF. The CDR3 region has the DNA TGTGCCAGCAGTCCAATGGCGGGGCTTCTCGGCGAGCAGTTCTTC.

This rearrangement joins TRBV2 to TRBJ2-7, with D tentatively TRBD1 (6 bases). Between the trimmed V and J ends, which lost 7 bases and 2 bases, there was a span of 9 bases. CDR1 and CDR2 from the germline V gene are SNHLY and FYNNEI. The CDR3 extends over 12 amino acids. CDR3 in amino acids: CASKGTTYEQYF. CDR3 sequence (DNA): TGTGCCAGCAAGGGGACAACCTACGAGCAGTACTTC. Using reference TRBV2 and TRBJ2-7 for the parts outside the CDR3, the full variable domain is EPEVTQTPSHQVTQMGQEVILRCVPISNHLYFYWYRQILGQKVEFLVSFYNNEISEKSEIFDDQFSVERPDGSNFTLKIRSTKLEDSAMYFCASKGTTYEQYFGPGTRLTVT.

This chain joins TRBV11-2 and TRBJ2-3; D gene ambiguous. V was pared by 4 bases and J by 2 bases, with 4 bases between. In germline, CDR1 is SGHAT, CDR2 FQNNGV. There are 12 residues in the CDR3. The CDR3 spells CASSWDTDTQYF. The CDR3 DNA sequence: TGTGCCAGCAGCTGGGACACAGATACGCAGTATTTT.

The gene calls are TRBV30 and TRBJ1-2; D gene unclear. This CDR3 region has 13 residues. Germline CDR1 and CDR2: GTSNPN and SVGIG (reference sequence). Trimming removed 3 bases at V and 4 bases at J, with 12 bases between. The CDR3 DNA reads TGTGCCTGGAGCACGTCTATAAGCTATGGCTACACCTTC. Its protein is CAWSTSISYGYTF.

This clone was counted a single time. CDR3: CAISGDMGGGYEQYF. CDR3 in DNA: TGTGCCATCAGTGGTGACATGGGAGGAGGCTACGAGCAGTACTTC. This chain joins TRBV10-3 and TRBJ2-7; a weak D match, TRBD2 (6 bases). Between the trimmed V and J ends, which lost 4 bases and 3 bases, there was a span of 16 bases. The germline gives CDR1 ENHRY, CDR2 SYGVKD. CDR3 length equals 15 residues.

The CDR3 DNA is TGCGCCAGCAGCTTTAGCACCACCGGTTCGGGGTATGAGCAGTTCTTC. This encodes CASSFSTTGSGYEQFF. This chain joins TRBV5-1 and TRBJ2-1; weak D call: TRBD2 (5 bases). The CDR3 has 16 amino acids. Trimming shortened V by 2 bases and J by 8 bases, and 20 bases separated the two germline ends. CDR1 and CDR2 from the germline V gene are SGHRS and YFSETQ.

This clone came up once. The genes are TRBV27 and TRBJ2-1, with D possibly being TRBD1 (5 bases). The CDR3 contains 16 residues. Germline V gene data show CDR1 as MNHEY and CDR2 as SMNVEV (reference sequence). With 2 bases removed from V and 4 bases from J, the gap between germline ends came to 15 bases. CDR3 in amino acids: CASSLTPGKGYNEQFF. CDR3 DNA: TGTGCCAGCAGTTTAACGCCAGGGAAAGGGTACAATGAGCAGTTCTTC.

The V gene is TRBV7-6, the J gene TRBJ1-1; D may be TRBD1 (6 bases). This CDR3 is 17 amino acids long. Germline CDR1 is SGHVS and CDR2 is FNYEAQ. With 5 bases removed from V and 3 bases from J, the gap between germline ends came to 22 bases. The CDR3, as DNA: TGTGCCAGCAGCCTAAGACAGTGGGGGCGGGAGGACACTGAAGCTTTCTTT. Its translation: CASSLRQWGREDTEAFF.